The 20 T cell receptor beta chains given below trace back to one sample, sequenced in a study of blood T cells in healthy people across ages. For the second PCR, which ran for roughly 6 to 11 cycles, a sample-barcoded 5' primer and a J-beta primer mix were used. TCRdb called the 5' RACE reads again in MiXCR, with one record for every CDR3 protein. The repertoire consists of about 780,000 distinct CDR3 sequences, with about 26% occurring once and the leading ten covering 2.5% to 3.5%. This same sample was also part of a study on T cells of mothers and their children.

Specimen: blood. The receptor set was obtained from a boy between 5 and 17 years old in good health.

V and J are TRBV29-1 and TRBJ1-1; TRBD1 aligns across 9 bases. The germline CDR1 and CDR2 sequences are SQVTM and ANQGSEA. The junction had 13 bases not matched to a gene; V was cut back by 4 bases and J by 4 bases. The CDR3 has 16 residues. The CDR3 sequence: CSVAGPGTGFGTEAFF. CDR3 DNA: TGCAGCGTTGCCGGCCCTGGGACAGGGTTTGGCACTGAAGCTTTCTTT.

The chain recombines TRBV12-3 or TRBV12-4 with TRBJ1-4; the D gene is possibly TRBD1 (5 bases). Trimming took 3 bases from V and 8 from J, leaving 13 bases between them. This CDR3 is built from 14 residues. CDR3 in DNA: TGTGCCAGCAGTTTCGGGCAGGGATGGGAAAAACTGTTTTTT. This gives the protein CASSFGQGWEKLFF.

This CDR3 reads CASSQGGQPFF. Here the CDR3 DNA reads TGTGCCAGCAGCCAAGGGGGACAGCCGTTCTTT. The V and J genes are TRBV7-8 and TRBJ1-1, with 7 bases that match TRBD1. The CDR3 sequence is 11 residues long. The V and J ends lost 5 bases and 14 bases, in that order; junction bases with no gene match: 8. Germline V gene sequence: CDR1 SGHVS, CDR2 FQNEAQ.

This clonotype has just one count. The rearrangement uses TRBV19 and TRBJ1-3; D unclear. CDR1 and CDR2 (germline): LNHDA, SQIVND (reference sequence). Trimming stripped 7 bases from V and 0 bases from J, with 10 bases between. The CDR3 consists of 14 residues. The CDR3: CASKQVSSGNTIYF. CDR3 DNA sequence: TGTGCCAGTAAGCAGGTCTCCTCTGGAAACACCATATATTTT.

The genes are TRBV6-2 or TRBV6-3 and TRBJ1-3; D gene ambiguous. This CDR3 has 12 amino acids. Germline V gene lookup returns CDR1 MNHEY and CDR2 SVGEGT. With 2 bases removed from V and 6 bases from J, the gap between germline ends came to 5 bases. This CDR3 is CASSYGVNTIYF. The CDR3 DNA is TGTGCCAGCAGTTACGGAGTAAACACCATATATTTT.

This clonotype was observed a few times. The chain joins TRBV12-3 or TRBV12-4 to TRBJ1-4; D is undetermined. This CDR3 comprises 14 residues. The V end was cut by 6 bases, the J end by 4 bases, with 12 bases between. CDR3 region: CASSLGYFNEKLFF. DNA of the CDR3: TGTGCCAGCAGCTTGGGGTACTTTAATGAAAAACTGTTTTTT.

The chain joins TRBV10-3 to TRBJ2-7; D not certain. The length of the CDR3 is 15 residues. Germline loops: CDR1 ENHRY, CDR2 SYGVKD. V was clipped by 2 bases and J by 4 bases, with 15 bases between them. The CDR3 nucleotides read TGTGCCATCAGTGAGGGTAACTCAGGAGTTTACGAGCAGTACTTC. Translation: CAISEGNSGVYEQYF.

The chain is built from TRBV11-2 and TRBJ2-5, with 7 bases lining up with TRBD2. V lost 1 base and J lost 1; bases outside the gene matches: 9. The germline CDR1 and CDR2 sequences are SGHAT and FQNNGV. The CDR3 runs 17 residues. The CDR3: CASSLGPWRGSQETQYF. The CDR3 region has the DNA TGTGCCAGCAGCTTAGGCCCTTGGCGGGGGAGCCAAGAGACCCAGTACTTC.

This clonotype was seen a few times. The rearrangement links TRBV4-1 to TRBJ1-1; 8 bases fit TRBD1. The CDR3 is 14 residues long. Germline V gene lookup returns CDR1 MGHRA and CDR2 YSYEKL. Germline trimming cut 0 bases from V and 6 bases from J; bases unmatched to any gene: 3. The CDR3 coding sequence is TGCGCCAGCAGCCAAGACAGGGGGCAAGCTGAAGCTTTCTTT. Translating gives CASSQDRGQAEAFF.

The gene calls are TRBV5-1 and TRBJ2-7; maybe TRBD2 (6 bases). The CDR3 contains 13 residues. V lost 9 bases to trimming and J lost 3 bases, with 16 bases between them. Germline loops: CDR1 SGHRS, CDR2 YFSETQ. CDR3 region: CAINTGGSYEQYF. Written as DNA, the CDR3 is TGCGCCATCAATACCGGGGGAAGCTACGAGCAGTACTTC.

As for this clonotype: An end of the junction does not agree with germline; a read error may underlie this. The chain uses TRBV15 and TRBJ2-2; possibly TRBD2 for D (6 bases). Germline CDR1 reads LNHNV; CDR2 reads YYDKDF (reference sequence). The CDR3 is 16 amino acids. The CDR3 loop is CATSRVGGTRTGKLFF. CDR3 DNA: TGTGCCACCAGCAGAGTGGGGGGAACGAGGACCGGGAAGCTGTTTTTT. The whole variable domain, remainder taken from reference TRBV15 and TRBJ2-2, is DAMVIQNPRYQVTQFGKPVTLSCSQTLNHNVMYWYQQKSSQAPKLLFHYYDKDFNNEADTPDNFQSRRPNTSFCFLDIRSPGLGDTAMYLCATSRVGGTRTGKLFFGEGSRLTVL.

This clonotype showed up just a few times. The chain is built from TRBV12-3 or TRBV12-4 and TRBJ1-2, with D possibly matching TRBD1 (5 bases). The CDR3 runs 13 residues. The V and J ends lost 7 bases and 2 bases respectively, with 11 bases between them. CDR3 sequence reads: CASTVGLNYGYTF. The CDR3 DNA is TGTGCCAGCACCGTGGGACTAAACTATGGCTACACCTTC.

The gene calls are TRBV5-6 and TRBJ2-5; either TRBD1 or TRBD2 may fit D (5 bases each). Germline V CDR1 and CDR2: SGHDT, YYEEEE. The V end was cut by 7 bases, the J end by 5 bases, with 18 bases between. This CDR3 spans 14 amino acids. CDR3 loop: CASLNWGSGETQYF. CDR3 sequence (DNA): TGTGCCAGCCTTAATTGGGGGTCCGGGGAGACCCAGTACTTC.

The V call is TRBV12-3 or TRBV12-4, the J call TRBJ2-5, with a possible D match to TRBD1 (5 bases). The CDR3 totals 13 residues. V lost 8 bases and J lost 5, with 15 bases in between. CDR3 protein: CASRSDSSETQYF. DNA for the CDR3: TGTGCCAGCCGATCTGACAGTTCGGAGACCCAGTACTTC.

The J gene is TRBJ2-3, the V gene TRBV6-6; 8 bases match TRBD1. Trimming at V came to 5 bases and at J to 2 bases, leaving 9 bases not matched to a gene. CDR1 and CDR2 (germline): MNHNY, SVGAGI (reference sequence). This CDR3 contains 16 residues. The CDR3 DNA reads TGTGCCAGCAGTAAGGGACAGGCCTACCTCACAGATACGCAGTATTTT. Its translation: CASSKGQAYLTDTQYF.

A few counts support this clonotype. The rearrangement links TRBV18 to TRBJ2-1; 7 bases map to TRBD2. The DNA end favors TRBJ2-5, so the J call may be wrong. Germline V gene lookup returns CDR1 KGHSH and CDR2 LQKENI. This CDR3 comprises 14 residues. The CDR3 sequence is CASSPQQLAETQYF. CDR3 coding DNA: TGTGCCAGCTCACCTCAACAACTAGCGGAGACCCAGTACTTC.

This clonotype turned up a few times. V gene TRBV20-1 combines with J gene TRBJ2-5; D uncertain. This CDR3 region has 12 residues. Per germline, CDR1 DFQATT and CDR2 SNEGSKA (reference sequence). Trimming left V 4 bases short and J 2 bases short, with 8 bases between. Here the CDR3 DNA reads TGCAGTGCTACCCTGGATCAAGAGACCCAGTACTTC. It translates to CSATLDQETQYF.

J is TRBJ2-1 and V is TRBV20-1, with TRBD2 identical over 11 bases. The germline V gene encodes CDR1 DFQATT and CDR2 SNEGSKA (reference sequence). The CDR3 extends over 13 amino acids. J was trimmed by 7 bases and V by 3 bases; bases with no gene match: 2. The CDR3 DNA follows: TGCAGTGCTAGGCCTAGCGGGAGGAATGAGCAGTTCTTC. This sequence encodes CSARPSGRNEQFF.

This clonotype was recorded a few times. The rearrangement joins TRBV28 to TRBJ1-4, with 9 bases lining up with TRBD1. The CDR3 is 17 amino acids. Germline V gene data show CDR1 as MDHEN and CDR2 as SYDVKM. The V and J ends lost 6 bases and 8 bases, in that order; junction bases with no gene match: 16. The CDR3 DNA sequence: TGTGCCAGCAGCCTAAGCCCGCCCGGGACAGGGTGGGAAAAACTGTTTTTT. This translates into CASSLSPPGTGWEKLFF.

Note on this clonotype: Mismatch with germline at one junction end may stem from a read error. This rearrangement joins TRBV20-1 to TRBJ1-6; D call uncertain. Germline values: CDR1 DFQATT, CDR2 SNEGSKA (reference sequence). The CDR3 contains 16 residues. CDR3 nucleotides: TGCGGTGCTACTAACGGTGGGCTTAGCGATCATTCACCCCTCCACTTT. Translating it yields CGATNGGLSDHSPLHF.